The clone carrying this TCR beta chain was seen repeatedly, ten times or more. Its antigen remains unknown. The data stem from a study of regulatory T cells in long-lasting Graves disease. At the level of the study: Over-5-year antithyroid drug use with positive TSH receptor antibodies defined persistent Graves' disease in the study. Study-level points and caveats: Limited sample numbers may have lowered accuracy.

The sample's time point: persistent/refractory GD, antithyroid drugs over 5 years with positive TRAb. With RNA extracted from PBMCs as input, the TCR library was made. Each patient gave approximately 9 milliliters of EDTA-anticoagulated peripheral blood. Germline loops: CDR1 MNHEY, CDR2 SMNVEV (reference sequence). V shed 2 bases and J shed 0 bases, with 11 bases lying between them. This CDR3 region has 17 residues. Investigators prepared the TCR beta libraries by applying iRepertoire HTBI primers and Arm-PCR of CDR3 regions. In TCRdb, the multiplex PCR reads were re-called with MiXCR into one record per CDR3 protein. Here the sample spans 350,000 to 500,000 distinct CDR3 sequences, roughly a fifth being singletons.

This chain uses TRBV27 with TRBJ2-6, with D hard to call. The sequence derives from a female donor with Graves disease. Sequenced material: peripheral blood mononuclear cells (PBMCs), taken when the disease was refractory, from a patient treated with antithyroid drugs. CDR3 region: CASSLHGSSSGANVLTF. For the CDR3, the DNA is TGTGCCAGCAGTTTACATGGTAGCAGCTCTGGGGCCAACGTCCTGACTTTC.